The 9 T cell receptor beta chains in this list originate from one sample, sequenced in a study of cytomegalovirus exposure and HLA in healthy donors. The PCR had 60 Vbeta and 13 Jbeta primers. Sequencing was performed with immunoSEQ multiplex PCR; in TCRdb, only in-frame clones are kept and a portion is missing. The repertoire holds about 140,000 clones, 80% seen once, with roughly 4.8% in the top ten. What was sequenced was PBMCs. The receptors derive from a man aged 35-49 years in good health and CMV-seronegative.

This rearrangement joins TRBV19 to TRBJ1-2; D unclear. The CDR3 runs 14 residues. Per germline, CDR1 LNHDA and CDR2 SQIVND (reference sequence). V lost 1 base and J lost 1, with 7 bases in between. The CDR3 nucleotides are TGTGCCAGTAGTATAGGAGGGCATAACTATGGCTACACCTTC. Residues: CASSIGGHNYGYTF. The full variable domain, in which reference TRBV19 and TRBJ1-2 provide the parts outside the CDR3, is DGGITQSPKYLFRKEGQNVTLSCEQNLNHDAMYWYRQDPGQGLRLIYYSQIVNDFQKGDIAEGYSVSREKKESFPLTVTSAQKNPTAFYLCASSIGGHNYGYTFGSGTRLTVV.

The chain couples TRBV29-1 to TRBJ1-2, with 7 bases aligning to TRBD1. J was trimmed by 5 bases and V by 7 bases; bases with no gene match: 7. The germline CDR1 and CDR2 sequences are SQVTM and ANQGSEA. CDR3 length: 12 residues. The CDR3 DNA follows: TGCAGCGGGGAGGAGGGGGCTTATGGCTACACCTTC. This translates into CSGEEGAYGYTF.

The count of this clone is one. The V and J genes are TRBV6-5 and TRBJ2-3, with D possibly TRBD1 on 6 matching bases. In germline, CDR1 is MNHEY, CDR2 SVGAGI. The CDR3 is made up of 13 amino acids. Between the trimmed V and J ends, which lost 3 bases and 6 bases, there was a span of 10 bases. In DNA form, the CDR3 reads TGTGCCAGCAGTTATCAGGGGCGGGATACGCAGTATTTT. The encoded protein is CASSYQGRDTQYF.

The chain employs TRBV5-1 and TRBJ1-4; maybe TRBD1 (6 bases). Germline lookup yields CDR1 SGHRS and CDR2 YFSETQ. The CDR3 has 14 residues. Trimming shortened V by 4 bases and J by 8 bases, and 15 bases separated the two germline ends. CDR3 in amino acids: CASSPKGGQEKLFF. CDR3 nucleotide sequence: TGCGCCAGCAGCCCAAAGGGGGGGCAGGAAAAACTGTTTTTT.

V gene TRBV28 combines with J gene TRBJ2-2, with 7 bases that match TRBD2. The CDR3 totals 14 residues. CDR1 and CDR2 from the germline V gene are MDHEN and SYDVKM. With 8 bases clipped from V and 6 bases from J, the junction kept 9 bases outside the gene matches. The DNA of the CDR3 is TGTGCCAGCCGACTGGAAGGGAGGGCCGGGGAGCTGTTTTTT. Its translation: CASRLEGRAGELFF.

The V gene is TRBV11-2, the J gene TRBJ1-4; 7 bases map to TRBD1. The CDR3 has 15 residues. Germline V lookup: CDR1 SGHAT, CDR2 FQNNGV. V gave up 6 bases and J gave up 0 bases; unmatched junction bases: 4. Here the CDR3 DNA reads TGTGCCAGCAGTATGCAGGGGGCAACTAATGAAAAACTGTTTTTT. Protein product: CASSMQGATNEKLFF. The variable domain in full, with the rest retrieved from reference TRBV11-2 and TRBJ1-4, is EAGVAQSPRYKIIEKRQSVAFWCNPISGHATLYWYQQILGQGPKLLIQFQNNGVVDDSQLPKDRFSAERLKGVDSTLKIQPAKLEDSAVYLCASSMQGATNEKLFFGSGTQLSVL.

J is TRBJ1-3 and V is TRBV7-2, with TRBD1 identical over 12 bases. This CDR3 comprises 17 residues. The V and J ends lost 4 bases and 1 base, in that order; junction bases with no gene match: 5. Per the germline V gene, CDR1 is SGHTA and CDR2 is FQGNSA. The CDR3 protein is CASSSGTGGLSGNTIYF. The CDR3 DNA reads as TGTGCCAGCAGCTCCGGGACAGGGGGCTTATCTGGAAACACCATATATTTT.

This clone has just a few counts. The same CDR3 arises from other DNA sequences in this sample as well. The CDR3 region has the DNA TGCAGCGTTGAAGGGCGGCTGAACACTGAAGCTTTCTTT. Its translation: CSVEGRLNTEAFF. V gene TRBV29-1 combines with J gene TRBJ1-1; D is unclear. This CDR3 spans 13 amino acids. Looked up from germline, CDR1 is SQVTM and CDR2 is ANQGSEA. The V and J ends lost 1 base and 0 bases respectively, with 6 bases between them.

The chain couples TRBV5-6 to TRBJ2-7; the match to TRBD2 covers 7 bases. CDR1 is SGHDT, CDR2 YYEEEE, per germline. V trimming: 6 bases; J trimming: 0 bases; junction bases outside the gene matches: 12. The CDR3 extends over 16 amino acids. The CDR3 sequence is CASTNVGASGSYEQYF. In nucleotides, the CDR3 is TGTGCCAGCACCAATGTAGGGGCTAGCGGCTCCTACGAGCAGTACTTC.